This T cell receptor beta chain comes out of a study of T-cell reconstitution after alpha-beta-depleted transplantation in children. This clonotype was counted ten times or more. Germline-derived CDR1 and CDR2 are SGHVS and FNYEAQ. The CDR3 runs 17 residues. The V and J ends lost 1 base and 0 bases respectively, with 13 bases between them. Preparation of the TCRbeta library involved a method that used unique molecular identifiers. TCRdb analysed the PCR reads with MiXCR anew, one entry per CDR3 protein. The sample holds about 340,000 distinct CDR3 sequences; 10% are singletons and the top ten take around 2.3%.

The TCR comes from a human donor who donated a stem cell graft to a child with acute lymphoblastic leukemia. The chain joins TRBV7-6 to TRBJ1-5; D perhaps matches TRBD1 (6 bases). The source material was PBMCs from the stem cell graft donor, sampled from the stem cell graft. CDR3 bases: TGTGCCAGCAGCTTAGAGTGGAACAGGGATAGCAATCAGCCCCAGCATTTT. Its protein product is CASSLEWNRDSNQPQHF.